These 28 T cell receptor beta chains were sequenced from one sample in a study of T-cell memory formation after mild COVID-19 (dated by TCRdb to the early 2020s). The library was produced with 5' RACE. This sample was sequenced with an Illumina NovaSeq 6000. TCRdb passed the public sequencing reads through fastp at Q25 and MiXCR, retaining productive beta sequences. Rows are combined by CDR3 protein, so each entry shows the most common genes and DNA. In all, the sample holds 560,000 or so distinct CDR3 sequences, and 15% to 20% of those were seen once. Roughly 7.7% of the sample is taken by the ten largest. The specimen sequenced was PBMCs or a T cell subset sorted from them (not recorded which). These receptors were collected from an adult woman who had mild COVID-19 (a few samples of this study predate the infection). The sample titles of this study are shuffled in the database, so cell type and time point are left out; the donor was told from shared clones.

This clonotype was recorded a few times. The J gene is TRBJ2-7, the V gene TRBV4-2; 14 bases map to TRBD2. Germline values: CDR1 LGHNA, CDR2 YNFKEQ. The CDR3 runs to 18 residues. Trimming cost V 3 bases and J 4 bases; bases outside gene matches: 11. The CDR3 bases are TGTGCCAGCAGCCACGAAGGGACTAGCGGGAGACCCAGGTACGAGCAGTACTTC. Translated: CASSHEGTSGRPRYEQYF.

V usage is TRBV11-1 and J usage is TRBJ2-1, with 15 nucleotides matching TRBD2. Germline lookup yields CDR1 SGHAT and CDR2 FQDESV (reference sequence). The length of the CDR3 is 18 residues. V lost 2 bases and J lost 4; bases outside the gene matches: 6. The CDR3 nucleotides read TGTGCCAGCAGCTTATACCAAGGGACTAGCGGGGGGTACAATGAGCAGTTCTTC. It specifies CASSLYQGTSGGYNEQFF.

This clonotype was found a few times. The rearrangement joins TRBV7-2 to TRBJ2-6; TRBD2 might be the D (5 bases). The CDR3 loop spans 17 amino acids. Germline V gene sequence: CDR1 SGHTA, CDR2 FQGNSA. V lost 4 bases, J lost 0 bases, and 13 bases lay in between. In DNA form, the CDR3 reads TGTGCCAGCAGCTCACCCGGACGGGACTCTGGGGCCAACGTCCTGACTTTC. Its protein is CASSSPGRDSGANVLTF.

This clonotype was detected only a few times. The genes are TRBV6-5 and TRBJ2-7; unclear D gene. This CDR3 spans 14 amino acids. CDR1 and CDR2 from the germline V gene are MNHEY and SVGAGI. Between the trimmed V and J ends, which lost 5 bases and 1 base, there was a span of 12 bases. CDR3 loop: CASSPRVQSYEQYF. CDR3 bases: TGTGCCAGCAGTCCACGGGTGCAGTCCTACGAGCAGTACTTC.

The table lists this clonotype with a few counts. This sequence joins TRBV7-2 and TRBJ2-1; D is perhaps TRBD1 (7 bases). This CDR3 comprises 14 residues. The ends were cut back, 5 bases at V and 10 bases at J, with 18 bases in the middle. Germline loops: CDR1 SGHTA, CDR2 FQGNSA. This CDR3 reads CASSPKGAGREQFF. CDR3 nucleotide sequence: TGTGCCAGCAGCCCCAAGGGGGCGGGGCGAGAGCAGTTCTTC.

This clonotype was seen only a few times. The chain carries TRBV19 and TRBJ2-5; D possibly uses TRBD1 or TRBD2 (5 bases each). The CDR3 consists of 15 residues. V dropped 1 base and J dropped 4 bases, with 13 bases sitting between them. The germline CDR1 and CDR2 sequences are LNHDA and SQIVND (reference sequence). The chain's CDR3 is CASSIGSGTRETQYF. The CDR3 DNA follows: TGTGCCAGTAGTATAGGGTCAGGGACGAGAGAGACCCAGTACTTC.

There are a few counts of this clonotype. The chain links TRBV7-9 to TRBJ1-5; D uncertain. The CDR3 is 14 amino acids. The germline V gene encodes CDR1 SEHNR and CDR2 FQNEAQ (reference sequence). Deletions cut 1 base from V and 2 bases from J, with 6 bases between. The DNA of the CDR3 is TGTGCCAGCAGCTTAGACATCGGCAATCAGCCCCAGCATTTT. It specifies CASSLDIGNQPQHF.

The rearrangement links TRBV6-5 to TRBJ2-7; 8 nucleotides match TRBD1. CDR1 and CDR2 (germline): MNHEY, SVGAGI. The CDR3 sequence is 14 residues long. The V segment lost 6 bases and the J segment 5 bases; nucleotides outside the gene matches: 9. The CDR3 sequence: CASSPGTGLDEQYF. CDR3 in DNA: TGTGCCAGCAGCCCCGGGACAGGCCTTGACGAGCAGTACTTC.

The V call is TRBV5-1, the J call TRBJ2-7; no definite D call. This CDR3 contains 12 residues. Germline values: CDR1 SGHRS, CDR2 YFSETQ. V lost 4 bases and J lost 6, with 11 bases in between. Written as DNA, the CDR3 is TGCGCCAGCAGCCTGTCGCTAGGCGAGCAGTACTTC. Translated: CASSLSLGEQYF.

The rearrangement links TRBV4-1 to TRBJ2-5; D not resolved. Deletions cut 0 bases from V and 5 bases from J, with 13 bases between. This CDR3 region has 15 residues. The germline V gene encodes CDR1 MGHRA and CDR2 YSYEKL. The CDR3 protein is CASSQDLRTPETQYF. DNA for the CDR3: TGCGCCAGCAGCCAAGATCTTAGGACCCCGGAGACCCAGTACTTC.

The chain is built from TRBV5-1 and TRBJ2-3; 14 nucleotides match TRBD2. The CDR3 runs to 19 residues. V lost 4 bases to trimming and J lost 2 bases; unmatched junction nucleotides: 12. Per the germline V gene, CDR1 is SGHRS and CDR2 is YFSETQ. CDR3 DNA sequence: TGCGCCAGCAGCATCGGACTAGCGGGGGGTACTCTCTTCACAGATACGCAGTATTTT. Amino acid sequence: CASSIGLAGGTLFTDTQYF.

The chain joins TRBV24-1 to TRBJ2-1, with 7 bases lining up with TRBD2. CDR1 and CDR2 (germline): KGHDR, SFDVKD. The ends lost 5 bases at V and 5 bases at J; junction bases unmatched: 11. The CDR3 covers 16 residues. CDR3 region: CATSVGGGGRHNEQFF. The CDR3 nucleotides are TGTGCCACCAGTGTCGGGGGTGGCGGGAGACACAATGAGCAGTTCTTC.

This clonotype was counted a few times. This chain connects TRBV5-1 to TRBJ2-7; 8 nucleotides line up with TRBD1. This CDR3 has 17 residues. CDR1 SGHRS and CDR2 YFSETQ come from the germline V gene. V gave up 3 bases and J gave up 4 bases; unmatched junction bases: 15. CDR3 in amino acids: CASSSGLTRDRNYEQYF. CDR3 sequence (DNA): TGCGCCAGCAGCTCCGGATTGACGCGGGACAGGAATTACGAGCAGTACTTC.

The rearrangement uses TRBV7-3 and TRBJ1-2; TRBD1 might be the D (6 bases). V gave up 0 bases and J gave up 8 bases, with 13 bases separating them. Germline CDR1 reads SGHTA; CDR2 reads FQGTGA. The CDR3 runs to 14 residues. The CDR3 is CASSLTSGAGGYTF. The CDR3 region has the DNA TGTGCCAGCAGCTTAACGTCAGGGGCGGGCGGCTACACCTTC.

The chain couples TRBV6-5 to TRBJ2-3, with 9 bases fitting TRBD1. J lost 1 base, V lost 6 bases, and 11 bases had no gene match. CDR1 and CDR2 (germline): MNHEY, SVGAGI. The CDR3 covers 17 residues. CDR3 sequence: CASRGTGMGGGTDTQYF. The CDR3 DNA reads TGTGCCAGCAGAGGGACAGGGATGGGAGGTGGCACAGATACGCAGTATTTT.

In its sample, this clonotype was seen a few times. This rearrangement joins TRBV7-9 to TRBJ2-2; no clear D gene. This CDR3 comprises 14 residues. The germline V gene encodes CDR1 SEHNR and CDR2 FQNEAQ (reference sequence). Between the trimmed V and J ends, which lost 3 bases and 7 bases, there was a span of 12 bases. The chain's CDR3 is CASSLDRAYGELFF. The CDR3 nucleotides read TGTGCCAGCAGCTTGGACCGGGCTTACGGGGAGCTGTTTTTT.

This clonotype was counted ten times or more. This rearrangement joins TRBV20-1 to TRBJ1-1, with D possibly matching TRBD1 (6 bases). The CDR3 spans 13 residues. Germline V CDR1 and CDR2: DFQATT, SNEGSKA (reference sequence). Trimming shortened V by 5 bases and J by 1 base, and 11 bases separated the two germline ends. CDR3 sequence (DNA): TGCAGTGCTCTACAGGACAGGAACACTGAAGCTTTCTTT. Encoded protein: CSALQDRNTEAFF.

The chain joins TRBV2 to TRBJ2-7; 7 nucleotides match TRBD2. Germline lookup yields CDR1 SNHLY and CDR2 FYNNEI. V shed 6 bases and J 5 bases; nucleotides not matched to a gene: 10. The CDR3 loop spans 14 amino acids. For the CDR3, the DNA is TGTGCCAGCAGACACCTGGCGGGAGCGCACGAGCAGTACTTC. This translates into CASRHLAGAHEQYF.

This clonotype has ten or more counts. This chain joins TRBV4-1 and TRBJ2-5, with 8 bases matching TRBD1. There are 16 residues in the CDR3. Germline trimming cut 0 bases from V and 7 bases from J; bases unmatched to any gene: 10. CDR1 MGHRA and CDR2 YSYEKL come from the germline V gene. In DNA, the CDR3 is TGCGCCAGCAGCCAAGAAGACAGGGGCATGCTGTCGACCCAGTACTTC. It translates to CASSQEDRGMLSTQYF.

The chain joins TRBV6-4 to TRBJ2-7; 10 nucleotides align to TRBD1. Trimming removed 7 bases from V and 7 bases from J; junction bases left unmatched: 13. The CDR3 is 15 residues long. Looked up from germline, CDR1 is MRHNA and CDR2 is SNTAGT. The CDR3 is CASTGEGTGVWEQYF. CDR3 DNA sequence: TGTGCCAGCACCGGAGAAGGGACAGGGGTGTGGGAGCAGTACTTC.

This clonotype was found a few times. The chain carries TRBV7-6 and TRBJ1-1; the D gene is possibly TRBD1 (5 bases). Germline values: CDR1 SGHVS, CDR2 FNYEAQ. Trimming left V 0 bases short and J 1 base short, with 9 bases between. This CDR3 region has 15 residues. The CDR3 coding sequence is TGTGCCAGCAGCTTAGCCCAGGGAGAGAACACTGAAGCTTTCTTT. Amino acid sequence: CASSLAQGENTEAFF.

CDR3 DNA: TGTGCCAGCAGCTCCCAGTCTGCGTCTGGGGCCAACGTCCTGACTTTC. Protein sequence: CASSSQSASGANVLTF. This chain joins TRBV7-2 and TRBJ2-6; no firm D call. The V end was cut by 4 bases, the J end by 1 base, with 11 bases between. The CDR3 has 16 residues. CDR1 is SGHTA, CDR2 FQGNSA, per germline. Filled out from reference TRBV7-2 and TRBJ2-6, the complete variable domain reads GAGVSQSPSNKVTEKGKDVELRCDPISGHTALYWYRQSLGQGLEFLIYFQGNSAPDKSGLPSDRFSAERTGGSVSTLTIQRTQQEDSAVYLCASSSQSASGANVLTFGAGSRLTVL.

A few counts support this clonotype. The chain is built from TRBV3-1 and TRBJ1-3; D not resolved. The V and J ends lost 3 bases and 0 bases respectively, with 9 bases between them. The CDR3 is 15 residues long. Germline V gives CDR1 LGHDT, CDR2 YNNKEL (reference sequence). CDR3 coding DNA: TGTGCCAGCAGCCAGGGAATACTCTCTGGAAACACCATATATTTT. Its protein product is CASSQGILSGNTIYF.

This clonotype was seen a handful of times. This sequence joins TRBV11-2 and TRBJ1-4; no firm D call. This CDR3 comprises 16 residues. CDR1 is SGHAT, CDR2 FQNNGV, per germline. The V and J ends lost 0 bases and 0 bases respectively, with 8 bases between them. The CDR3 loop is CASSLEGIATNEKLFF. Here the CDR3 DNA reads TGTGCCAGCAGCTTAGAGGGGATCGCAACTAATGAAAAACTGTTTTTT.

This chain connects TRBV9 to TRBJ2-7; 8 positions match TRBD2. J was trimmed by 5 bases and V by 3 bases; bases with no gene match: 10. Germline V gives CDR1 SGDLS, CDR2 YYNGEE. The CDR3 has 15 residues. The CDR3 region is CASSAQGLVGNEQYF. The CDR3 nucleotides are TGTGCCAGCAGCGCCCAGGGACTAGTGGGAAACGAGCAGTACTTC.

This clonotype came up a few times. The chain uses TRBV18 and TRBJ2-7, with no clear D. The germline V gene has CDR1 KGHSH and CDR2 LQKENI. V shed 3 bases and J shed 0 bases, with 12 bases lying between them. There are 15 residues in the CDR3. The CDR3 nucleotides read TGTGCCAGCTCACCGCTAGTACACTACTCCTACGAGCAGTACTTC. Protein product: CASSPLVHYSYEQYF.

The V gene is TRBV7-2, the J gene TRBJ1-2; 7 bases agree with TRBD1. This CDR3 comprises 16 residues. Germline values: CDR1 SGHTA, CDR2 FQGNSA. With 5 bases clipped from V and 0 bases from J, the junction kept 9 bases outside the gene matches. The CDR3 sequence is CASSRQGELANYGYTF. CDR3 sequence (DNA): TGTGCCAGCAGCCGCCAGGGGGAGTTAGCTAACTATGGCTACACCTTC. Full variable domain (remainder filled in from reference TRBV7-2 and TRBJ1-2): GAGVSQSPSNKVTEKGKDVELRCDPISGHTALYWYRQSLGQGLEFLIYFQGNSAPDKSGLPSDRFSAERTGGSVSTLTIQRTQQEDSAVYLCASSRQGELANYGYTFGSGTRLTVV.

The chain has TRBV6-5 and TRBJ2-7; D is unresolved. The CDR3 covers 12 residues. Germline V gives CDR1 MNHEY, CDR2 SVGAGI. V gave up 5 bases and J gave up 5 bases, with 10 bases separating them. CDR3 DNA sequence: TGTGCCAGCAGTCCCACGAGAGACGAGCAGTACTTC. Protein product: CASSPTRDEQYF.